These 31 T cell receptor beta chains were sequenced from one sample in a study of cytomegalovirus exposure and HLA in healthy donors. The PCR employed 60 Vbeta primers together with 13 Jbeta primers. Measured with immunoSEQ multiplex PCR; TCRdb has only the in-frame clones, and not every one. The sample has roughly 120,000 clones, roughly 80% seen once. Material: PBMCs. The receptors come from a woman aged 40 to 50 in good health and CMV-seropositive.

This chain joins TRBV9 and TRBJ2-3; 7 nucleotides agree with TRBD1. Germline values: CDR1 SGDLS, CDR2 YYNGEE. The length of the CDR3 is 14 residues. V lost 2 bases, J lost 0 bases, and 0 bases stayed unmatched. The CDR3 spells CASSVRGSTDTQYF. CDR3 coding DNA: TGTGCCAGCAGCGTCAGGGGGAGCACAGATACGCAGTATTTT.

Only one count was recorded for this clone. The chain couples TRBV25-1 to TRBJ2-7; 7 bases are shared with TRBD1. The V gene's germline CDR1 is MGHDK and CDR2 SYGVNS. Losses at the gene ends were 8 bases for V and 2 bases for J; bases not matched to a gene: 6. The CDR3 has 13 residues. CDR3: CASQRQGTYEQYF. The CDR3, as DNA: TGTGCCAGCCAGAGACAGGGTACCTACGAGCAGTACTTC.

This chain links TRBV4-1 with TRBJ1-5; TRBD1 aligns across 9 bases. This CDR3 has 15 amino acids. V was pared by 5 bases and J by 7 bases, with 9 bases of the junction left unmatched. Germline V gives CDR1 MGHRA, CDR2 YSYEKL. The CDR3 loop is CASSTFTGGAQPQHF. DNA of the CDR3: TGCGCCAGCAGCACCTTTACAGGGGGCGCCCAGCCCCAGCATTTT.

This clone was seen a handful of times. The chain links TRBV29-1 to TRBJ2-5; possibly TRBD1 for D (6 bases). V was pared by 2 bases and J by 5 bases, with 15 bases between. The length of the CDR3 is 14 residues. Germline CDR1 is SQVTM and CDR2 is ANQGSEA. CDR3 loop: CSVEMGPTGETQYF. CDR3 DNA sequence: TGCAGCGTTGAAATGGGACCAACAGGGGAGACCCAGTACTTC.

The V and J genes are TRBV4-1 and TRBJ2-7, with D perhaps matching TRBD2 (6 bases). Germline assignment: CDR1 MGHRA and CDR2 YSYEKL. The V end lost 0 bases, the J end lost 7 bases, and 25 bases lay between the germline ends. This CDR3 contains 18 residues. The CDR3 nucleotides read TGCGCCAGCAGCCAAGATGCGGGACCAGGCCGAGGGCGCGGAGAGCAGTACTTC. Encoded protein: CASSQDAGPGRGRGEQYF.

This clone was observed a few times. This sequence joins TRBV19 and TRBJ2-1, with a tentative D call TRBD2 (5 bases). The CDR3 is 15 amino acids. Germline lookup yields CDR1 LNHDA and CDR2 SQIVND (reference sequence). Trimming took 3 bases from V and 5 from J, leaving 14 bases between them. DNA for the CDR3: TGTGCCAGTAGTATGCCGGCTAGCTGGAACAATGAGCAGTTCTTC. This sequence encodes CASSMPASWNNEQFF.

The genes are TRBV5-5 and TRBJ2-5, with 16 bases fitting TRBD2. V lost 3 bases to trimming and J lost 2 bases; unmatched junction nucleotides: 1. The CDR3 has 16 residues. Looked up from germline, CDR1 is SGHKS and CDR2 is YYEKEE (reference sequence). The CDR3 region is CASSWGLAGGQETQYF. CDR3 sequence (DNA): TGTGCCAGCAGCTGGGGACTAGCGGGAGGGCAAGAGACCCAGTACTTC.

This clone was counted between two and nine times. V and J are TRBV4-3 and TRBJ1-2, with D unresolved. The CDR3 totals 15 residues. The germline gives CDR1 LGHNA, CDR2 YSLEER. V lost 0 bases and J lost 5, with 13 bases in between. CDR3 sequence (DNA): TGCGCCAGCAGCCAAGATATCGGCAGGACTTATGGCTACACCTTC. Translated: CASSQDIGRTYGYTF.

V is TRBV30 and J is TRBJ2-1; 14 nucleotides match TRBD2. CDR3 size: 15 residues. J gave up 9 bases and V 2 bases, and 6 bases lay outside the gene matches. Germline V CDR1 and CDR2: GTSNPN, SVGIG (reference sequence). CDR3 in DNA: TGTGCCTGGAGTCCGACTAGCGGGAGGGCCGGTGAGCAGTTCTTC. The encoded protein is CAWSPTSGRAGEQFF.

A note on this clone: A much bigger clone sits one base away, suggesting this may be a read error. The chain employs TRBV5-1 and TRBJ1-1, with D uncertain. CDR3 size: 12 residues. Germline CDR1 SGHRS, CDR2 YFSETQ. V lost 2 bases, J lost 1 base, and 3 bases lay in between. CDR3 loop: CASSFGNTEAFF. CDR3 DNA: TGCGCCAGCAGCTTCGGGAACACTGAAGCTTTCTTT.

A few counts support this clone. One end of the junction varies from germline; a read error may be responsible. The chain has TRBV2 and TRBJ2-7; D gene unclear. Per germline, CDR1 SNHLY and CDR2 FYNNEI. This CDR3 has 12 amino acids. For the CDR3, the DNA is TGTGCCAGCAGGGAAGCCAGCTACGAGCAGTACTTC. Encoded protein: CASREASYEQYF.

J is TRBJ2-5 and V is TRBV5-1; TRBD1 agrees at 8 bases. CDR1 SGHRS and CDR2 YFSETQ come from the germline V gene. V shed 2 bases and J 3 bases; nucleotides not matched to a gene: 3. The CDR3 covers 14 residues. CDR3 nucleotides: TGCGCCAGCAGCTTCAACAGGGGGGAAGAGACCCAGTACTTC. It yields the protein CASSFNRGEETQYF.

The rearrangement joins TRBV9 to TRBJ2-7, with D perhaps TRBD2 (5 bases). Germline values: CDR1 SGDLS, CDR2 YYNGEE. V gave up 0 bases and J gave up 2 bases, with 12 bases separating them. This CDR3 contains 15 residues. The CDR3 DNA is TGTGCCAGCAGCGTAGAGGCCGGGATAGCCTACGAGCAGTACTTC. Translated: CASSVEAGIAYEQYF. The full variable domain, its missing parts supplied by reference TRBV9 and TRBJ2-7, is DSGVTQTPKHLITATGQRVTLRCSPRSGDLSVYWYQQSLDQGLQFLIQYYNGEERAKGNILERFSAQQFPDLHSELNLSSLELGDSALYFCASSVEAGIAYEQYFGPGTRLTVT.

The chain combines TRBV6-4 with TRBJ1-1, with TRBD1 matching 7 bases. Germline values: CDR1 MRHNA, CDR2 SNTAGT. V gave up 5 bases and J gave up 6 bases; unmatched junction bases: 6. There are 13 residues in the CDR3. CDR3 coding DNA: TGTGCCAGCAGTCAAGTACAGGGGTCTGAAGCTTTCTTT. It yields the protein CASSQVQGSEAFF.

V and J are TRBV27 and TRBJ1-6; 9 bases align to TRBD1. CDR1 is MNHEY, CDR2 SMNVEV, per germline (reference sequence). The CDR3 sequence is 15 residues long. V lost 6 bases, J lost 3 bases, and 3 bases stayed unmatched. The CDR3 spells CASRPTGGYNSPLHF. In DNA, the CDR3 is TGTGCCAGCAGGCCGACAGGGGGCTATAATTCACCCCTCCACTTT.

The chain joins TRBV5-1 to TRBJ2-1; TRBD2 matches 7 bases. The CDR3 is 13 residues long. Germline CDR1 is SGHRS and CDR2 is YFSETQ. The junction had 2 bases not matched to a gene; V was cut back by 0 bases and J by 8 bases. The CDR3 DNA follows: TGCGCCAGCAGCTTGGTTCTAGCGGATGAGCAGTTCTTC. It specifies CASSLVLADEQFF.

This clone is a singleton in its sample. The chain carries TRBV13 and TRBJ2-5; D is possibly TRBD2 (6 bases). The V gene lost 4 bases and the J gene lost 3 bases, with 9 bases spanning the gap. CDR3 length equals 13 residues. CDR1 is PRHDT and CDR2 is FYEKMQ in the germline V gene (reference sequence). The CDR3 DNA follows: TGTGCCAGCAGCTCGGGGGTGGAAGAGACCCAGTACTTC. Amino acid sequence: CASSSGVEETQYF. The full variable domain, its missing parts supplied by reference TRBV13 and TRBJ2-5, is AAGVIQSPRHLIKEKRETATLKCYPIPRHDTVYWYQQGPGQDPQFLISFYEKMQSDKGSIPDRFSAQQFSDYHSELNMSSLELGDSALYFCASSSGVEETQYFGPGTRLLVL.

The chain links TRBV7-2 to TRBJ2-7; D may be TRBD2 (5 bases). This CDR3 has 14 residues. CDR1 and CDR2 (germline): SGHTA, FQGNSA. Trimming took off 6 bases at V and 5 bases at J, with 17 bases between the two ends. The CDR3 DNA sequence: TGTGCCAGCAGTCCCCCGGGGAAGGTTCACGAGCAGTACTTC. Translating it yields CASSPPGKVHEQYF.

The V gene is TRBV27, the J gene TRBJ2-3, with D perhaps TRBD1 (5 bases). V lost 2 bases and J 4 bases, leaving 13 bases between the germline ends. Looked up from germline, CDR1 is MNHEY and CDR2 is SMNVEV (reference sequence). The CDR3 has 15 amino acids. The CDR3 here is CASSLSRVYADTQYF. As DNA, the CDR3 is TGTGCCAGCAGTTTAAGCAGGGTTTATGCAGATACGCAGTATTTT.

Notes on this clone: A junction end diverges from the germline sequence, so it may reflect a read error. The V and J genes are TRBV2 and TRBJ1-4, with D perhaps TRBD1 (6 bases). The germline gives CDR1 SNHLY, CDR2 FYNNEI. CDR3 size: 11 residues. The CDR3 protein is CASSPGAGAHF. CDR3 nucleotide sequence: TGTGCCAGCAGTCCAGGTGCGGGGGCACATTTT. Full variable domain (rest looked up from reference TRBV2 and TRBJ1-4): EPEVTQTPSHQVTQMGQEVILRCVPISNHLYFYWYRQILGQKVEFLVSFYNNEISEKSEIFDDQFSVERPDGSNFTLKIRSTKLEDSAMYFCASSPGAGAHFGSGTQLSVL.

The rearrangement uses TRBV7-2 and TRBJ2-2; D unclear. CDR1 is SGHTA and CDR2 is FQGNSA in the germline V gene. Trimming cost V 4 bases and J 3 bases, with 3 bases left between them. The CDR3 runs to 12 residues. CDR3 loop: CASSSYTGELFF. In DNA form, the CDR3 reads TGTGCCAGCAGCTCCTACACCGGGGAGCTGTTTTTT.

This sequence joins TRBV19 and TRBJ2-2, with D maybe TRBD1 (5 bases). Germline CDR1 is LNHDA and CDR2 is SQIVND (reference sequence). Between the trimmed V and J ends, which lost 1 base and 2 bases, there was a span of 8 bases. The CDR3 consists of 15 residues. This chain's CDR3 is CASSIGGTNTGELFF. The CDR3 DNA reads as TGTGCCAGTAGTATAGGGGGCACCAACACCGGGGAGCTGTTTTTT.

The chain's CDR3 is CASSVRAGGRTDTQYF. For the CDR3, the DNA is TGTGCCAGCAGTGTGAGAGCGGGGGGCCGCACAGATACGCAGTATTTT. The chain has TRBV2 and TRBJ2-3; 9 positions agree with TRBD2. Germline V gives CDR1 SNHLY, CDR2 FYNNEI. Losses at the gene ends were 4 bases for V and 1 base for J; bases not matched to a gene: 6. This CDR3 has 16 residues. The variable domain in full, with the rest retrieved from reference TRBV2 and TRBJ2-3, is EPEVTQTPSHQVTQMGQEVILRCVPISNHLYFYWYRQILGQKVEFLVSFYNNEISEKSEIFDDQFSVERPDGSNFTLKIRSTKLEDSAMYFCASSVRAGGRTDTQYFGPGTRLTVL.

The chain recombines TRBV10-3 with TRBJ1-1, with D possibly being TRBD1 (6 bases). Germline values: CDR1 ENHRY, CDR2 SYGVKD. Trimming stripped 10 bases from V and 2 bases from J, with 17 bases between. The length of the CDR3 is 14 residues. The CDR3 DNA follows: TGTGCCACCACCCCTCGACAGGTTAACACTGAAGCTTTCTTT. Its protein is CATTPRQVNTEAFF.

The chain employs TRBV28 and TRBJ2-5, with D possibly TRBD2 on 6 matching bases. This CDR3 is 11 amino acids long. The V end was cut by 2 bases, the J end by 9 bases, with 7 bases between. Germline CDR1 MDHEN, CDR2 SYDVKM. CDR3 coding DNA: TGTGCCAGCAGTTTAGGAGGGGCCCAGTACTTC. Translating gives CASSLGGAQYF.

This chain uses TRBV10-3 with TRBJ1-2; D may be TRBD1 (5 bases). The CDR3 is 15 amino acids. Deletions cut 3 bases from V and 4 bases from J, with 15 bases between. Germline assignment: CDR1 ENHRY and CDR2 SYGVKD. The CDR3 here is CAISDFPGEGYGYTF. For the CDR3, the DNA is TGTGCCATCAGTGACTTCCCGGGGGAAGGCTATGGCTACACCTTC.

Here the CDR3 DNA reads TGTGCCAGCAGCCCCGGGACTAGCGGGACCGAGGGCACAGATACGCAGTATTTT. It translates to CASSPGTSGTEGTDTQYF. The J gene is TRBJ2-3, the V gene TRBV4-2, with 13 bases identical to TRBD2. This CDR3 has 18 residues. With V trimmed by 4 bases and J by 1 base, 8 bases remained unmatched. The V gene's germline CDR1 is LGHNA and CDR2 YNFKEQ.

The chain is built from TRBV5-6 and TRBJ1-3, with 10 bases aligning to TRBD1. Germline CDR1 SGHDT, CDR2 YYEEEE. This CDR3 region has 14 residues. The V segment lost 4 bases and the J segment 9 bases; nucleotides outside the gene matches: 7. The chain's CDR3 is CASSRTWTGGTIYF. CDR3 in DNA: TGTGCCAGCAGCCGAACTTGGACAGGGGGCACCATATATTTT.

This clone has more than one count but fewer than ten. The chain combines TRBV11-1 with TRBJ1-4; 8 bases are shared with TRBD1. V was clipped by 5 bases and J by 6 bases; unmatched bases: 11. The CDR3 sequence is 16 residues long. Germline lookup yields CDR1 SGHAT and CDR2 FQDESV (reference sequence). The CDR3 region has the DNA TGTGCCAGCAGCCTCCGGAGCAGGGGGCCTGATGAAAAACTGTTTTTT. The encoded protein is CASSLRSRGPDEKLFF.

This chain links TRBV5-1 with TRBJ2-5; 9 bases map to TRBD1. Germline V gene lookup returns CDR1 SGHRS and CDR2 YFSETQ. With V trimmed by 3 bases and J by 4 bases, 7 bases remained unmatched. The CDR3 is made up of 15 amino acids. CDR3 DNA: TGCGCCAGCAGCTGGGGGACAGGGATGTCAGAGACCCAGTACTTC. This translates into CASSWGTGMSETQYF. The complete variable domain, with remaining parts taken from reference TRBV5-1 and TRBJ2-5, reads KAGVTQTPRYLIKTRGQQVTLSCSPISGHRSVSWYQQTPGQGLQFLFEYFSETQRNKGNFPGRFSGRQFSNSRSEMNVSTLELGDSALYLCASSWGTGMSETQYFGPGTRLLVL.

This sequence joins TRBV5-6 and TRBJ2-7; 7 nucleotides agree with TRBD1. Looked up from germline, CDR1 is SGHDT and CDR2 is YYEEEE. With 3 bases clipped from V and 3 bases from J, the junction kept 3 bases outside the gene matches. This CDR3 contains 13 residues. This CDR3 is CASSSGQVYEQYF. As DNA, the CDR3 is TGTGCCAGCAGCTCAGGACAGGTCTACGAGCAGTACTTC.